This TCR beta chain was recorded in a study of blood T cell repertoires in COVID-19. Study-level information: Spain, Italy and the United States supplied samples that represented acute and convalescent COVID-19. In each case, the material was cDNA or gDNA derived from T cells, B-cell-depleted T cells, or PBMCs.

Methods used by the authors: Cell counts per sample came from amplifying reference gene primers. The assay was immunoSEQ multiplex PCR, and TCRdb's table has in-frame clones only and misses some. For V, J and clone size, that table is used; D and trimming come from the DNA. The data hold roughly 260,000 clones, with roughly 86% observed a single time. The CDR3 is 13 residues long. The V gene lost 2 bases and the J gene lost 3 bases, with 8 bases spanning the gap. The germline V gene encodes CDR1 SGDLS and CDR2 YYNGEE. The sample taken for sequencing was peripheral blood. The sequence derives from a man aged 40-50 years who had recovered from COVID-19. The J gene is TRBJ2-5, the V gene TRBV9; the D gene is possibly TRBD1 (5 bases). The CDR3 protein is CASSVGLKETQYF. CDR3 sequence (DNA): TGTGCCAGCAGCGTGGGGCTAAAAGAGACCCAGTACTTC. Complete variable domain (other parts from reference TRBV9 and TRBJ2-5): DSGVTQTPKHLITATGQRVTLRCSPRSGDLSVYWYQQSLDQGLQFLIQYYNGEERAKGNILERFSAQQFPDLHSELNLSSLELGDSALYFCASSVGLKETQYFGPGTRLLVL.